Listed here is a single T cell receptor (beta chain). Its binding antigen is unknown. The sample holds no much larger clone one base away, and base qualities are not on file. The data are from a study of cytomegalovirus exposure and HLA in healthy donors (TCRdb year 2017). In the study overall: An earlier analysis of roughly 610 of the donors reported roughly 300 Gb of sequence data and approximately 120 million unique TCR beta sequences obtained from approximately 180 million T cells. Donor age, sex, ethnicity and CMV serostatus were collected together with the repertoire data. Using immunosequencing, the study profiled T cell repertoires from about 620 subjects and related those repertoires to cytomegalovirus serostatus. Among the roughly 400 genotyped donors, approximately 82% belonged to the genetic ancestry cluster associated with self-reported Caucasian donors. A later genetic analysis took genome-wide SNP genotypes for about three fifths of the 666 donors and used that subset as a discovery cohort. Typing coverage varied by locus: about 620-630 donors for A, B, C, DRB1 and DQB1; roughly 520 for DQA1; 600 to 610 for DPA1; more than 450 for DPB1. Both class I and class II loci were covered by HLA typing, at four-digit resolution. Among about 410 genotyped donors of the cohort, an average of around 250,000 unique TCR beta nucleotide sequences was sequenced per donor, of which about 18% were non-productive. An earlier analysis of some 600 of the donors applied high-throughput TCR beta sequencing to assess whether each TCR beta V gene segment acted as functional or pseudogenic. A later analysis re-examined previously published TCR beta repertoires from roughly 650 donors and added high-resolution HLA genotyping to investigate patterns of TCR occurrence. Several DR-DQ haplotypes were treated as single units for association and clustering because of strong linkage in the cohort. In addition to the first cohort of around 670 subjects, a separate validation cohort of over 90 different subjects was used. Rather than using new phenotypic data, the later analysis identified candidate immune exposures from TCR beta sequences and from how often those sequences occurred across donors. An early release covering over 500 HLA-typed donors comprised roughly 300 gigabases of sequencing data and around 85 million unique TCR sequences. High-throughput TCR immunosequencing, statistical association of individual TCRs with disease status, and machine learning were combined to predict cytomegalovirus infection status. All discovery cohort repertoires had been generated using a single sequencing platform. The study aimed to test whether signatures of past pathogen exposure could be identified by cataloging public T cell receptors.

The CDR3 runs 19 residues from the cysteine to the phenylalanine. Only the CDR3 DNA is retained, 57 bases long and in frame from the first base. V and J are trimmed by 5 bases and 5 bases, and the gene matches miss 23 bases of the junction. The germline V gene specifies SGHVS as CDR1 and FQNEAQ as CDR2. Overall study outcomes, separate from this receptor: In a later analysis, several top co-occurrence clusters were reported to appear linked to parvovirus B19, influenza, CMV and Epstein-Barr virus. The only immune exposure information available for the cohort was CMV serostatus. Cytomegalovirus status was reported to be diagnosed by the classifier with high specificity and sensitivity in both the original and validation cohorts. The study gave a list of under 200 TCR beta chains associated with cytomegalovirus. According to a later genetic analysis, donors in an Asian-associated ancestry cluster had fewer N-insertions in productive TCRs than the approximately 650-donor mean. It was suggested by the authors that the approach could potentially be generalized to other disease states and immunological phenotypes. Correlated functional status among segregating V segments might reflect linkage disequilibrium, but an unknown experimental factor could not be ruled out. Across donors, most TCR sequences were observed very rarely, whereas some public TCRs were present in many individuals. Some IMGT-functional V segments, including TRBV6-2 and TRBV6-3, could not be told apart with the 87-base-pair reads, so those segments were excluded. A group of highly shared sequence variants was considered likely to be a technical artifact of the sequencing pipeline. Roughly uniform sequencing depth across donors was assumed in presence/absence analyses, although this assumption may not hold. In a later analysis, most CMV-associated TCR beta chains were found to appear HLA-restricted, with HLA associations seemingly driven largely by CMV exposure. In an earlier analysis of approximately 590 of the donors, most TCR beta V segments were observed in productive rearrangements about 90% or about 30% of the time, broadly matching IMGT annotations. A few of the identified cytomegalovirus-associated TCR beta chains were confirmed in vitro to be specific for cytomegalovirus antigens. A further reported finding was that TCR beta sequences accurately predicted the HLA-A and HLA-B alleles for most subjects in the first cohort. A later analysis found that HLA-associated TCR beta chains were more clonally expanded and had lower generation probabilities than equally common non-associated chains. Seventeen rarely observed V segments, including chromosome 9 orphons, were excluded from the earlier analysis of some 590 of the donors because counts were too low. Assigning TCR associations to individual alleles was difficult when HLA alleles, especially DR and DQ, strongly co-occurred. Specific HLA alleles were associated with 15,000 to 20,000 TCR beta sequences at a false discovery rate of 0.05 in a later analysis. The cohort was sequenced for TCR beta chains only, and without alpha or paired-chain data the features that could be detected were limited. V-gene and J-gene trimming of TCR beta chains was associated with a missense DCLRE1C variant in a later genetic analysis, and the association was replicated in an independent cohort. In a later analysis, the rate of TCR association differed among HLA loci, with DRB1 alleles having the most associated TCRs and HLA-C alleles having the fewest. Because some donors lacked HLA typing at each locus, the association tests relied only on the typed subset.

The receptor library was made with the immunoSEQ multiplex PCR assay. For the multiplex PCR, a mixture combining 60 forward primers for TCR Vbeta segments and 13 reverse primers for TCR Jbeta segments was used. The CDR3 region of rearranged TCR beta genes was amplified from genomic DNA by a multiplex PCR assay. The Illumina HiSeq System was used to sequence the amplified TCR beta libraries as 87-base-pair reads. In the original analysis: A later analysis tallied 75 million to 85 million unique TCR beta chains across the 666 repertoires, and about 12 million of those chains were shared by two or more donors. Raw reads were error-corrected and collapsed into unique sequences by a nearest-neighbor algorithm in which closely related sequences were merged to remove PCR and sequencing errors. To assign V, D and J gene segments, CDR3 sequences were aligned to IMGT reference sequences. For a sequence to be retained, a match of at least six nucleotides was required to both a V gene segment and a J gene segment. Rearrangements were called productive when the CDR3 lacked stop codons and stayed in frame with V and J; all others were non-productive. Following IMGT convention, CDR3 was defined as the stretch from the second conserved V-encoded cysteine to the conserved J-encoded phenylalanine. The earlier analysis of about 590 of the donors excluded sequences that lacked an unambiguous match to a single V gene segment. In an earlier analysis of several hundred of the donors, V segments were called functional above 56.7% productive rearrangements and were called segregating when the between-donor standard deviation exceeded 5%. To diagnose cytomegalovirus status from the catalog of TCR beta chain sequences, a statistical classification framework was built. In a later analysis, V and J genes were assigned by comparing TCR nucleotide sequences against IMGT/GENE-DB human TR gene sequences. In a later analysis, CDR3 sequences and most-parsimonious VDJ recombination scenarios were assigned using the TCRdist pipeline. In a later analysis, each TCR beta chain was defined by its CDR3 amino acid sequence together with its V-gene family, and reads without a unique V-gene family were excluded. A later analysis removed 592 highly shared, low-generation-probability nucleotide sequences to deal with suspected cross-contamination and a sequencing artifact. In a later analysis, a clonal expansion index was calculated for each public chain from normalized within-repertoire ranks of inferred template counts. Generation probabilities in a later analysis came from a VDJ recombination model fitted to out-of-frame rearrangements, and those results were checked against IGoR. A later analysis scored TCR-TCR, TCR-HLA and TCR-CMV co-occurrence with hypergeometric tests, applying a repertoire-size bias correction to TCR pairs. To estimate false discovery rates, a later analysis permuted the HLA or CMV assignments 20 times. In a later analysis, co-occurring TCRs were grouped with DBSCAN, and TCRdist sequence similarity was added when clustering was performed within HLA-allele-positive subsets. For co-occurrence clustering, repertoires with fewer than 30,000 or more than 120,000 public chains were excluded, along with about five repertoires with anomalous nucleotide sharing. The table was pulled from immuneACCESS by TCRdb, which kept in-frame rearrangements only. Such tables lose some clones; where checked, under half of the loss comes from unresolved V genes, and the rest has no known cause. V and J calls and clone size follow that table, whereas D and trimming were derived from the DNA. The sample includes over 150,000 clones, with roughly four fifths observed a single time. Around 4% of the sample rests with the top ten.

The cohort comprised fewer than 700 healthy bone marrow donors. At the time of sampling, all cohort members were nominally healthy, though unrecorded immune exposures were likely present. The donor tested CMV seronegative, placing the donor among the 350 or so seronegative members of the cohort. A peripheral blood sample was provided by each donor, and peripheral blood mononuclear cells were used for TCR beta sequencing. Genomic DNA extraction from the blood cell samples was performed with the Qiagen DNeasy Blood Extraction Kit. Rearrangement joined TRBV7-8 to TRBJ1-2; 7 bases in between match TRBD1. The receptor's source is a man between 35 and 55 years old in good health and CMV-seronegative. Sequencing input: PBMCs. The CDR3 region has the sequence CASSRRSSDRVLDDYGYTF. The DNA sequence is TGTGCCAGCAGCAGACGGTCATCAGACAGGGTTCTGGACGATTATGGCTACACCTTC.